This T cell receptor beta chain was identified in a study of Graves' ophthalmopathy and Graves' hyperthyroidism. RNA served as the template for amplifying TCR beta CDR3 regions. First-round RT-PCR relied on HTBI primers, and a second-round multiplex PCR came next. TCRdb re-derived calls from the multiplex PCR reads in MiXCR, one entry per CDR3 protein. The data hold around 470,000 distinct CDR3 sequences, with about an eighth observed a single time. This clonotype was picked up many times. After removal of 4 bases from V and 5 bases from J, the junction contained 8 bases not matched to a gene. Germline V gene data show CDR1 as SQVTM and CDR2 as ANQGSEA. This CDR3 spans 15 amino acids. All donors with ophthalmopathy were recorded as having moderate-to-severe activity, CAS ≥3, NOSPECS ≥4 and a duration under 3 months. None of the included patients had other autoimmune diseases, uncontrolled infections, pregnancy or lactation, as these led to exclusion. The diagnostic workup employed clinical symptoms, serum thyroxine, TRAb, thyroid ultrasound and orbital computed tomography. The PBMC fraction was derived from under 11 ml of fresh peripheral blood.

The TCR originated in a woman aged 30 to 39 with Graves' ophthalmopathy. Sequenced: blood. The rearrangement links TRBV29-1 to TRBJ2-5; 12 positions match TRBD2. CDR3 bases: TGCAGCGTTGCTGATTCTAGCGGGAGGGCCGAGACCCAGTACTTC. The encoded protein is CSVADSSGRAETQYF.